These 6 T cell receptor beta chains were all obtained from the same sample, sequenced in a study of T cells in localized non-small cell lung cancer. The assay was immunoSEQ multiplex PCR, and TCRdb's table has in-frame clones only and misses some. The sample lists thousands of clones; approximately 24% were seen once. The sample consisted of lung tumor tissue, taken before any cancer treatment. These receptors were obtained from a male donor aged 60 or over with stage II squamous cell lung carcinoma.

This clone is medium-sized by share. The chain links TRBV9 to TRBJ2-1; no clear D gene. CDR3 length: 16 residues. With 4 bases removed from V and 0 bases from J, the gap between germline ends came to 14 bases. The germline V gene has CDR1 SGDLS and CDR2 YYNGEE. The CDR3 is CASSPQPLPSYNEQFF. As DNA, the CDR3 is TGTGCCAGCAGCCCCCAGCCCCTCCCCTCCTACAATGAGCAGTTCTTC.

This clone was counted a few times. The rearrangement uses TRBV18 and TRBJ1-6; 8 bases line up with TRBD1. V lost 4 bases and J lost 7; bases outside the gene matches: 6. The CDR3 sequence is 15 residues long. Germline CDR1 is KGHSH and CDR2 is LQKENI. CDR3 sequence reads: CASSLRTGRNSPLHF. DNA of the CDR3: TGTGCCAGCTCACTACGGACAGGGCGCAATTCACCCCTCCACTTT.

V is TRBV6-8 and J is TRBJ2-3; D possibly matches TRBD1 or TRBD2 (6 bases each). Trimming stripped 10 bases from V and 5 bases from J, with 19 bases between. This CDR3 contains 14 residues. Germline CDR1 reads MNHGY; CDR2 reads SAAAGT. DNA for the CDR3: TGTGCCATCTCGGGGGCAACACTAATAGATACGCAGTATTTT. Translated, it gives CAISGATLIDTQYF.

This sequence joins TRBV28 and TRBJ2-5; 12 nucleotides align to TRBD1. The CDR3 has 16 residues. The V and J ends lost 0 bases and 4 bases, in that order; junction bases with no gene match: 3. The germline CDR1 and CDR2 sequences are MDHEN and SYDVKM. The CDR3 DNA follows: TGTGCCAGCAGTTTATGGGGACAGGGGGCGGGAGAGACCCAGTACTTC. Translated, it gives CASSLWGQGAGETQYF. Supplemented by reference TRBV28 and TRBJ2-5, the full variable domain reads DVKVTQSSRYLVKRTGEKVFLECVQDMDHENMFWYRQDPGLGLRLIYFSYDVKMKEKGDIPEGYSVSREKKERFSLILESASTNQTSMYLCASSLWGQGAGETQYFGPGTRLLVL.

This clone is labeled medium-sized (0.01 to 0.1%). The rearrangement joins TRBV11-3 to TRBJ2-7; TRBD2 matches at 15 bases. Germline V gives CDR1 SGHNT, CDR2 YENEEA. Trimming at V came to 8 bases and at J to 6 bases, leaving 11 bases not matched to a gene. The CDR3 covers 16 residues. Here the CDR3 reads CASPGGGLAGGGEQYF. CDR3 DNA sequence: TGTGCCAGCCCGGGTGGGGGACTAGCGGGGGGCGGCGAGCAGTACTTC.

CDR3 sequence: CASSPTGARNEQYF. The CDR3 nucleotides read TGTGCCAGCTCACCTACAGGGGCGAGGAACGAGCAGTACTTC. The chain uses TRBV18 and TRBJ2-7; 7 positions agree with TRBD1. Germline trimming cut 3 bases from V and 5 bases from J; bases unmatched to any gene: 7. CDR1 and CDR2 (germline): KGHSH, LQKENI. This CDR3 comprises 14 residues.